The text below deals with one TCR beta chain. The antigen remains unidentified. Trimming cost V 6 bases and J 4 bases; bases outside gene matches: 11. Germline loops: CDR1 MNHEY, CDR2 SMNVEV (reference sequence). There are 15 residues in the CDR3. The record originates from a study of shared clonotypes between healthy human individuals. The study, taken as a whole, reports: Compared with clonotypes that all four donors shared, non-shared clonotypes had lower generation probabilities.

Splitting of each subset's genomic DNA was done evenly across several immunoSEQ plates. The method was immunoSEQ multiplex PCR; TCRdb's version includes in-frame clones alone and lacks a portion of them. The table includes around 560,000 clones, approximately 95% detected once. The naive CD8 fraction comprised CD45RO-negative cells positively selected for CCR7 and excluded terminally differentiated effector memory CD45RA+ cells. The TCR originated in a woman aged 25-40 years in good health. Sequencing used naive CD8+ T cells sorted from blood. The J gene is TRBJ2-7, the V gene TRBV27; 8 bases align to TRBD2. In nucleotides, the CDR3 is TGTGCCAGCAGCCCCTCAGCGGGAGACGGGTACGAGCAGTACTTC. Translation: CASSPSAGDGYEQYF.